This paragraph reports one TCR beta chain. This sample was included in a study of T cells after posttransplantation cyclophosphamide. The method was immunoSEQ multiplex PCR; TCRdb's version includes in-frame clones alone and lacks a portion of them. The table has about 22,000 clones, roughly 67% seen once. The sample comprised memory CD4+ T cells sorted from PBMCs. The clonotype was recovered from a woman between 55 and 75 years old in good health, CMV-negative, and a related stem cell transplant donor.

The CDR3 loop reads CASSRSTPTGGSSEQYF. CDR3 nucleotides: TGTGCCAGCAGTCGCTCTACCCCCACAGGGGGGTCGAGCGAGCAGTACTTC. The J gene is TRBJ2-7, the V gene TRBV27; 8 nucleotides align to TRBD1. The CDR3 is 17 amino acids. Germline V gene data show CDR1 as MNHEY and CDR2 as SMNVEV (reference sequence). V lost 5 bases to trimming and J lost 6 bases; unmatched junction nucleotides: 18.